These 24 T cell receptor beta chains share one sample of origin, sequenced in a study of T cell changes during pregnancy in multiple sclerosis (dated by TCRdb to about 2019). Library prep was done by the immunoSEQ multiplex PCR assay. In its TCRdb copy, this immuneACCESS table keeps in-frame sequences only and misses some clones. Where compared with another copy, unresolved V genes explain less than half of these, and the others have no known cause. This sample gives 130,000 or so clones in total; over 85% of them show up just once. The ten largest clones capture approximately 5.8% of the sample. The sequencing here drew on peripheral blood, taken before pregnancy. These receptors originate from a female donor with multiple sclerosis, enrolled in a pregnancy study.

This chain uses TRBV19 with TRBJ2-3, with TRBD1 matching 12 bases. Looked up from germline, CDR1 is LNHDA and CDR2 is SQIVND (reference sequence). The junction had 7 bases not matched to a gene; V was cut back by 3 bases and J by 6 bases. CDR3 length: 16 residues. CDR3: CASSIPGQGAGDTQYF. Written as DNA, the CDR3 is TGTGCCAGTAGTATCCCGGGACAGGGGGCCGGGGATACGCAGTATTTT.

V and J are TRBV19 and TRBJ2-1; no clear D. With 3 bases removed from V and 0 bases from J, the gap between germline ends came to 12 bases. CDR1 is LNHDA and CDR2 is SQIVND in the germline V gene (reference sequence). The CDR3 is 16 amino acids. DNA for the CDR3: TGTGCCAGTAGTATCAGTCTAAGGAGCTCCTACAATGAGCAGTTCTTC. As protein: CASSISLRSSYNEQFF.

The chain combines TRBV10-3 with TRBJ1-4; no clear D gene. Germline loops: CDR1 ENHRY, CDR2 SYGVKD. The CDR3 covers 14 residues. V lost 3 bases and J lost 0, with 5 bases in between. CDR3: CAISDGATNEKLFF. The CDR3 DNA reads TGTGCCATCAGTGACGGTGCAACTAATGAAAAACTGTTTTTT.

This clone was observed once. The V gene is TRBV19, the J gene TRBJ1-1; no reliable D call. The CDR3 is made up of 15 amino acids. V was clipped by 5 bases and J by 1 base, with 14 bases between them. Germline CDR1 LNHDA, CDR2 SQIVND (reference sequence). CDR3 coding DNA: TGTGCCAGTAGTGTTGATACAGCCAGGAACACTGAAGCTTTCTTT. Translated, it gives CASSVDTARNTEAFF.

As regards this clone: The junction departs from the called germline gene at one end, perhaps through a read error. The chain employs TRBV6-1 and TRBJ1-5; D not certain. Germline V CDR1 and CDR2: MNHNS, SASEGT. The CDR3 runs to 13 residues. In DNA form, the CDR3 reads TGTGCCAGCAGCGAAGACGGGAGGCAGCCCCAGCATTTT. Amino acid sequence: CASSEDGRQPQHF.

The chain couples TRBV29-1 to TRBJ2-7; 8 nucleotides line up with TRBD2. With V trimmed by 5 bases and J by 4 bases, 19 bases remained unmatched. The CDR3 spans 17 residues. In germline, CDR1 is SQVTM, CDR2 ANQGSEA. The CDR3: CSVIGREVSTGYYEQYF. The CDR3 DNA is TGCAGCGTTATAGGGCGGGAGGTTTCGACGGGGTATTACGAGCAGTACTTC.

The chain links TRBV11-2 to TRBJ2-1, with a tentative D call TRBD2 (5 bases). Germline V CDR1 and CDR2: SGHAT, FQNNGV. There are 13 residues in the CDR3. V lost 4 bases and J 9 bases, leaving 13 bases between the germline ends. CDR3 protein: CASSSAGISEQFF. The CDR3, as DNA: TGTGCCAGCAGCTCCGCCGGGATTAGTGAGCAGTTCTTC.

This CDR3 is CASSFAGETQYF. As DNA, the CDR3 is TGTGCCAGCAGTTTCGCGGGAGAGACCCAGTACTTC. The rearrangement links TRBV2 to TRBJ2-5; D might be TRBD2 (5 bases). The CDR3 covers 12 residues. Between the trimmed V and J ends, which lost 5 bases and 4 bases, there was a span of 8 bases. Germline values: CDR1 SNHLY, CDR2 FYNNEI.

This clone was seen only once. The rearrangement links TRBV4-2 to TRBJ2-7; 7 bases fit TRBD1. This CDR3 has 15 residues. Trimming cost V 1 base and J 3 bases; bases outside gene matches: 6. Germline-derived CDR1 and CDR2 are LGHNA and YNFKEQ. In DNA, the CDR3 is TGTGCCAGCAGCCAAGGCAGGGGGTCGGACTACGAGCAGTACTTC. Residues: CASSQGRGSDYEQYF.

In DNA form, the CDR3 reads TGTGCCAGCAGCGTAAACACAGGGGGCACAGATACGCAGTATTTT. Amino acids: CASSVNTGGTDTQYF. The chain has TRBV9 and TRBJ2-3, with 7 bases fitting TRBD1. This CDR3 is built from 15 residues. J was trimmed by 1 base and V by 1 base; bases with no gene match: 3. Germline V CDR1 and CDR2: SGDLS, YYNGEE.

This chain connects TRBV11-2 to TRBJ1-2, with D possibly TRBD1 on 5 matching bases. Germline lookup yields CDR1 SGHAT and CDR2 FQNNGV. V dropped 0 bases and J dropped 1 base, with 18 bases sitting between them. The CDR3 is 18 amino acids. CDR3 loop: CASSLDKDRTGGNYGYTF. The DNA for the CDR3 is TGTGCCAGCAGCTTAGATAAAGACCGGACGGGGGGTAACTATGGCTACACCTTC.

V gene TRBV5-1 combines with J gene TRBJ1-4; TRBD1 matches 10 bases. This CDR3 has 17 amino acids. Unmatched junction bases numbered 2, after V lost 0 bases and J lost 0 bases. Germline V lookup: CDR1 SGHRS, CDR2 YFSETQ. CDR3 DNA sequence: TGCGCCAGCAGCTTGGGGACAGGGGGTGCAACTAATGAAAAACTGTTTTTT. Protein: CASSLGTGGATNEKLFF.

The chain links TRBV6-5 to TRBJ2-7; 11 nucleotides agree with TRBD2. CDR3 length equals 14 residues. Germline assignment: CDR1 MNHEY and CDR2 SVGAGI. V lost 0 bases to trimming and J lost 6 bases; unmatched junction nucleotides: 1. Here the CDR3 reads CASSYSGTSGEQYF. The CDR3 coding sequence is TGTGCCAGCAGTTACTCGGGGACTAGCGGCGAGCAGTACTTC.

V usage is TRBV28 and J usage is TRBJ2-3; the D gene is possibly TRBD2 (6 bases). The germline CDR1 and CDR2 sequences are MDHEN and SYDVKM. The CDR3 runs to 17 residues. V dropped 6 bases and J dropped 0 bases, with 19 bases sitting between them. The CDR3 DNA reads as TGTGCCAGCAGACCGGACCGGAAGGGACTTAGCACAGATACGCAGTATTTT. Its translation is CASRPDRKGLSTDTQYF.

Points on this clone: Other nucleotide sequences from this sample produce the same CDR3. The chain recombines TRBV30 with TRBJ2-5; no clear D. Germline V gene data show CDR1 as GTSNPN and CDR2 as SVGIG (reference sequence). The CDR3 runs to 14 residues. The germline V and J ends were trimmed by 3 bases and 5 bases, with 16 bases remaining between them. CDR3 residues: CAWSMGQPPETQYF. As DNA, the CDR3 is TGTGCCTGGAGCATGGGCCAGCCGCCGGAGACCCAGTACTTC.

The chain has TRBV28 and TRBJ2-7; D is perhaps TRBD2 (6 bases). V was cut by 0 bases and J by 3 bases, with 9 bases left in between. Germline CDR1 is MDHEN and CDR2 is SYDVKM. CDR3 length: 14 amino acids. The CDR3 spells CASSLWGGNYEQYF. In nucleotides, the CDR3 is TGTGCCAGCAGTTTATGGGGCGGGAACTACGAGCAGTACTTC.

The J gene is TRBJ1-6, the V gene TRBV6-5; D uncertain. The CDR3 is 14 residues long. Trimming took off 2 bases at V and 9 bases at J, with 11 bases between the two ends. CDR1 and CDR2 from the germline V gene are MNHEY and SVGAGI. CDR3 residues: CASSYDTLSSPLHF. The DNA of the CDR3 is TGTGCCAGCAGTTACGACACACTGAGTTCACCCCTCCACTTT.

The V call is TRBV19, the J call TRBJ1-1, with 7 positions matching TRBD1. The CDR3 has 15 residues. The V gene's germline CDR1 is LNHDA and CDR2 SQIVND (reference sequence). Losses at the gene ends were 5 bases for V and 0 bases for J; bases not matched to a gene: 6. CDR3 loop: CASSSRGQLNTEAFF. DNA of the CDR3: TGTGCCAGTAGTTCCCGGGGACAGCTGAACACTGAAGCTTTCTTT. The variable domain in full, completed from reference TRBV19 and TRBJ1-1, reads DGGITQSPKYLFRKEGQNVTLSCEQNLNHDAMYWYRQDPGQGLRLIYYSQIVNDFQKGDIAEGYSVSREKKESFPLTVTSAQKNPTAFYLCASSSRGQLNTEAFFGQGTRLTVV.

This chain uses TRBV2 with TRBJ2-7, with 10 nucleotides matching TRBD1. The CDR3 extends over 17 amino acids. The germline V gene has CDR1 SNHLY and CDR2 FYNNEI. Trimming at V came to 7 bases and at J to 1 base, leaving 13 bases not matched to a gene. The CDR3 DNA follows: TGTGCCAGCAAGACTTTCAGGGGGGGACAGGGGTCCTACGAGCAGTACTTC. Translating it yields CASKTFRGGQGSYEQYF.

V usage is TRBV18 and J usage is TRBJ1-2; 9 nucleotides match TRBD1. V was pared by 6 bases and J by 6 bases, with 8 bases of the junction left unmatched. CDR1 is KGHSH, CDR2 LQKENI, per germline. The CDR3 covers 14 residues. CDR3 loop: CASSGTGKGDGYTF. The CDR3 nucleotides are TGTGCCAGCTCCGGGACAGGGAAGGGCGATGGCTACACCTTC.

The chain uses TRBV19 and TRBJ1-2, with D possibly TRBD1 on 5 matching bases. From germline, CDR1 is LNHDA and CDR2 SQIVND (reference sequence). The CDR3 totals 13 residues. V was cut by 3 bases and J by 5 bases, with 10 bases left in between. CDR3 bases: TGTGCCAGTAGTATGGGCAGGGCGTATGGCTACACCTTC. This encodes CASSMGRAYGYTF.

The CDR3 DNA reads as TGTGCCAGCAGTTTCGAGCGCTACGAGCAGTACTTC. This encodes CASSFERYEQYF. The chain is built from TRBV2 and TRBJ2-7, with D uncertain. Germline CDR1 is SNHLY and CDR2 is FYNNEI. The CDR3 length is 12 residues. V lost 5 bases to trimming and J lost 3 bases, with 8 bases between them.

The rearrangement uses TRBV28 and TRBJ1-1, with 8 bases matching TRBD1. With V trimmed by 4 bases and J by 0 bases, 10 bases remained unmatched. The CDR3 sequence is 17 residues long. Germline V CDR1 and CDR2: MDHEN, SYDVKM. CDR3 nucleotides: TGTGCCAGCAGTTCCTACCTAAAACAGGGGGTGAACACTGAAGCTTTCTTT. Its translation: CASSSYLKQGVNTEAFF.

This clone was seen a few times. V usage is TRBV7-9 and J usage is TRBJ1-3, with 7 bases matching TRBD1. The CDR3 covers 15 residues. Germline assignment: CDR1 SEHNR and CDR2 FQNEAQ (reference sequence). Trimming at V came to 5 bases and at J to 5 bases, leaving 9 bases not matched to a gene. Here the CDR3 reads CASSPQTGIRNTIYF. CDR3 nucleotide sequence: TGTGCCAGCAGCCCCCAGACAGGGATAAGAAACACCATATATTTT. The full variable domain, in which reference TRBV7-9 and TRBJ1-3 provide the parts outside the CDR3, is DTGVSQNPRHKITKRGQNVTFRCDPISEHNRLYWYRQTLGQGPEFLTYFQNEAQLEKSRLLSDRFSAERPKGSFSTLEIQRTEQGDSAMYLCASSPQTGIRNTIYFGEGSWLTVV.